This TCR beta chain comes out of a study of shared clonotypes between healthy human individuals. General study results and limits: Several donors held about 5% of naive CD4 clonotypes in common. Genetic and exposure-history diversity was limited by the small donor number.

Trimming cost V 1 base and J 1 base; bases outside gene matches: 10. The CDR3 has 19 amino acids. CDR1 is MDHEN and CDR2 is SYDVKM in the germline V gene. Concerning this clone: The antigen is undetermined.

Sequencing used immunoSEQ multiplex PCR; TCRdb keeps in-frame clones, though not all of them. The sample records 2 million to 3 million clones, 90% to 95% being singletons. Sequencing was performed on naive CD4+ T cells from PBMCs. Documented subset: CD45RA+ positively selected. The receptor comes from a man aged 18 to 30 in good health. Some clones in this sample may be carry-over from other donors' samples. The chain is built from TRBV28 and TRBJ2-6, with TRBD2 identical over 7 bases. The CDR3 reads CASSLLGRGHESGANVLTF. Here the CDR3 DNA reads TGTGCCAGCAGTTTATTAGGGAGGGGCCACGAGTCTGGGGCCAACGTCCTGACTTTC.